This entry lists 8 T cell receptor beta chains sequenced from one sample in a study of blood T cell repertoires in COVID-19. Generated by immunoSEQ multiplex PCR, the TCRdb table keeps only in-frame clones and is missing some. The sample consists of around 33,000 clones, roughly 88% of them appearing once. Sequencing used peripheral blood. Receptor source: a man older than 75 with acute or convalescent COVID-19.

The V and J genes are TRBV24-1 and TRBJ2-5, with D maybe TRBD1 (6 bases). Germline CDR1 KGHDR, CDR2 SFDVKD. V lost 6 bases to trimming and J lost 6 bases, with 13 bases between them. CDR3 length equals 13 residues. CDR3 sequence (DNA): TGTGCCACCAGTACACAGGGTATGCAGACCCAGTACTTC. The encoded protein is CATSTQGMQTQYF.

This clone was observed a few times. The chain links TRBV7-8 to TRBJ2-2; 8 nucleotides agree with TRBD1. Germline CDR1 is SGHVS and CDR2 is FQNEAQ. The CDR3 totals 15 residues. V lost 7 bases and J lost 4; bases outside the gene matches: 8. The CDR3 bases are TGTGCCAGCACGTCGACAGGGGCGGGCACCGGGGAGCTGTTTTTT. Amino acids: CASTSTGAGTGELFF.

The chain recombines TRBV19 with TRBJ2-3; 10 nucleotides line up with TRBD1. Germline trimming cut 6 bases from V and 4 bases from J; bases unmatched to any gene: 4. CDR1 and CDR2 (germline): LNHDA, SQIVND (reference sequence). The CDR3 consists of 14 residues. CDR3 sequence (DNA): TGTGCCAGTAGGAGGACAGGGGGGGCAGATACGCAGTATTTT. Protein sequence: CASRRTGGADTQYF. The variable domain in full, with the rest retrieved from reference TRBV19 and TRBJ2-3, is DGGITQSPKYLFRKEGQNVTLSCEQNLNHDAMYWYRQDPGQGLRLIYYSQIVNDFQKGDIAEGYSVSREKKESFPLTVTSAQKNPTAFYLCASRRTGGADTQYFGPGTRLTVL.

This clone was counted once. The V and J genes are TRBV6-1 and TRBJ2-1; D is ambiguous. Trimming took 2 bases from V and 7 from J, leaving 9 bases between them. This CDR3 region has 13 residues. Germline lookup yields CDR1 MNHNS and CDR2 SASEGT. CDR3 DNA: TGTGCCAGCAGTGAACTACGTGTGAATGAGCAGTTCTTC. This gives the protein CASSELRVNEQFF.

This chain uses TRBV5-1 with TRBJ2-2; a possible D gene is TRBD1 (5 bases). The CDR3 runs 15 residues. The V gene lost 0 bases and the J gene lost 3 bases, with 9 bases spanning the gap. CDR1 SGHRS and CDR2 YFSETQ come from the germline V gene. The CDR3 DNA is TGCGCCAGCAGCTTGGGGCAGGGCTACACCGGGGAGCTGTTTTTT. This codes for CASSLGQGYTGELFF.

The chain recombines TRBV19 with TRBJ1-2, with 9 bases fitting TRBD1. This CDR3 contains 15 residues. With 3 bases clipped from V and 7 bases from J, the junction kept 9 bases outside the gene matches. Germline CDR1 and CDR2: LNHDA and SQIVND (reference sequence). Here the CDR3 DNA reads TGTGCCAGTAGTATTCGCTGGGGACAGGGTGGTGGCTACACCTTC. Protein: CASSIRWGQGGGYTF.

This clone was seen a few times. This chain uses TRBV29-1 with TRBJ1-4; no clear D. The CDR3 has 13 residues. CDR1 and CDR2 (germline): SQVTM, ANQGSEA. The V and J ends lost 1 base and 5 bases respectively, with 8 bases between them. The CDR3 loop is CSVEGVRNEKLFF. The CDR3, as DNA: TGCAGCGTTGAAGGCGTCAGGAATGAAAAACTGTTTTTT.

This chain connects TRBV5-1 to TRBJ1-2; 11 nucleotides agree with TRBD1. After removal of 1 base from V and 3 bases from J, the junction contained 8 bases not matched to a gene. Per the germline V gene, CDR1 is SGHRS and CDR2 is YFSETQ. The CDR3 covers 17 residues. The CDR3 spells CASSLNGGTGGYYGYTF. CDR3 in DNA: TGCGCCAGCAGCTTGAACGGAGGGACAGGGGGTTACTATGGCTACACCTTC.